This note documents a single T cell receptor beta chain sequence. Germline V gives CDR1 SQVTM, CDR2 ANQGSEA. The length of the CDR3 is 16 residues. This entry comes from a study of T cells expressing NK-cell markers. TCRdb reprocessed the 5' RACE reads, with one entry per CDR3 protein and no DNA. The table lists a few hundred thousand distinct CDR3 sequences. This clonotype was sampled from a man between 18 and 29 years old in good health. V gene TRBV29-1 combines with J gene TRBJ2-2; TCRdb lists TRBD2, though no DNA is available to test this call. Material for sequencing was blood T cells: a sorted CD56 or NKG2C T cell subset, CD4+ or CD8+ T cells, or bulk PBMC T cells (not recorded which). The CDR3 loop is CSVGRASGFNTGELFF.